This note documents a single TCR beta chain sequence. Its matching antigen is unknown. The data stem from a study of beta chain features in type 1 diabetes. General observations from the study: Researchers cautioned that cDNA sequencing could over-represent cells with high TCR expression.

J was trimmed by 6 bases and V by 5 bases; bases with no gene match: 10. The germline gives CDR1 SGHTA, CDR2 FQGNSA. The CDR3 contains 15 residues. Of the isolated RNA, all was reverse transcribed, and so the sequenced material was expressed TCRB transcripts. Measured with immunoSEQ multiplex PCR; TCRdb has only the in-frame clones, and not every one. The data show around 430,000 clones, with about 30% seen just once and 0.05% to 0.07% held by the top ten. Isolation of CD4+ naive, central memory, regulatory and stem cell-like memory cells was achieved by sorting via CD45RO/CCR7/CD25/CD127/CD95/CD27. V gene TRBV7-2 combines with J gene TRBJ2-7; 10 bases are a match to TRBD2. This clonotype was sampled from a man younger than 35 in good health. The material sequenced was naive CD4+ T cells from blood. CDR3 sequence: CASSRRASGSREQYF. The DNA for the CDR3 is TGTGCCAGCAGCCGACGGGCTAGCGGGAGTCGCGAGCAGTACTTC.